One T cell receptor beta chain is described in this entry. Its antigen is unknown. There are no base qualities to consult, and no much larger clone falls within one base. The CDR3 sequence holds 15 residues, the cysteine and phenylalanine included. The read is trimmed to its CDR3 DNA, 45 bases read in frame from base 1. V is cut by 5 bases and J by 4 bases, and the space between the germline ends is 18 bases. The germline V gene encodes CDR1 DFQATT and CDR2 SNEGSKA (reference sequence). The protocol used for the library was 5' RACE. The sequencing machine was an Illumina HiSeq 2500. The second PCR ran for roughly 7 to 11 cycles and used a J-beta primer mix along with a sample-barcoded 5' primer. A unique molecular identifier was introduced onto each TCR beta cDNA molecule by a template-switch 5' adaptor carrying 12 random nucleotides. Each sample yielded at least 2.5 million CDR3-containing paired-end reads. First-strand cDNA synthesis was performed from all RNA using the Mint cDNA synthesis kit, with priming by a TRBC-specific oligonucleotide. All cDNA was treated with uracil-DNA glycosylase and then went through a first 18-cycle PCR with the universal primers M1SS and BC2_uni_R. The authors processed their data as follows. For normalization, 1 million high-quality reads were randomly selected from each sample, with every read carrying a distinct molecular identifier. Reads sharing molecular identifiers were discarded rather than binned into consensus sequences. MiTCR, set to a Q25 quality threshold and the strictest error-elimination algorithm, was used for CDR3 identification, clonotype clustering and error correction. A nonparametric unseen species model with Euler transformation was used to estimate lower-bound total TCR beta diversity. TCRdb trimmed the raw reads at Q25, called clones with MiXCR and kept productive beta chains. Rows are combined by CDR3 protein, so each entry shows the most common genes and DNA. TCRdb, not the original authors, processed these V and J calls. The sample yields over a million distinct CDR3 sequences; approximately 59% were counted once. The leading ten clones occupy under 8.5% of the sample.

The record originates from a study of blood T cells in healthy people across ages (dated by TCRdb to between 2014 and 2017). For the wider study: In model experiments, template switching captured roughly one uniquely barcoded TCR beta cDNA molecule for every two T cells. Using deep sequencing normalized with unique cDNA molecular identifiers, the study measured how TCR beta repertoire diversity changes with age. The donors were divided into four age groups: young (average around 16 years), middle-aged (over 35), aged (about 61) and long-lived (around 80). To avoid experimental bias, donors of different ages were spread randomly across the sequencing lanes. Using the same blood draw, the study looked at two additional independent replicas of 1 million unique cDNA reads for two donors, one aged 18 to 29 and the other aged 80 or older.

Study-wide conclusions, independent of this receptor: The long-lived group showed more naive CD4+ T cells, fewer expanded clones and increased TCR diversity than the aged group, suggesting age selection. Observed TCR beta diversity correlated strongly with the percentage of naive T cells measured by flow cytometry. Estimates of total diversity from one million sequenced T cells were regarded as lower bounds and underestimates. Because donor CMV infection status was unknown, age-related changes in expanded clonotypes were potentially confounded. Observed TCR beta diversity per million T cells fell roughly linearly with age, and a significant reduction was already apparent by age around 36. Since profiling was done on bulk unsorted PBMCs, naive and antigen-experienced compartments could not be conclusively compared.

The roughly 39 donors, aged 6 to 90 years, were systemically healthy Caucasian individuals from Russia. Each donor gave approximately 9.4 milliliters of peripheral blood, drawn into EDTA-treated Vacutainer tubes. PBMCs were isolated by Ficoll-Paque density-gradient centrifugation, with at least 7 million obtained per sample. Total RNA, at least 5.5 micrograms per sample, was extracted from PBMCs with Trizol reagent. For every donor, flow cytometry on a PBMC aliquot measured the percentage of naive CD45RAhigh/CD27high T cells. Sequenced material: blood. The sequence was obtained from a man aged 18 to 30 in good health. The V gene is TRBV20-1 and the J gene is TRBJ2-1, with the D segment identity uncertain. The nucleotides are TGCAGTGCTGGCCGGCATTCGAGCTTATACAATGAGCAGTTCTTC. This gives the protein CSAGRHSSLYNEQFF.